Listed here are 25 T cell receptor beta chains from one sample, sequenced in a study of blood T cell repertoires in COVID-19. Profiling relied on immunoSEQ multiplex PCR, and the TCRdb table lists in-frame clones only, not all of them. The sample holds 100,000 to 150,000 clones, more than 85% seen once. The specimen sequenced was peripheral blood. These receptors were taken from a man in his fifties with active or convalescent COVID-19.

The J gene is TRBJ1-4, the V gene TRBV5-4, with a tentative D call TRBD1 (6 bases). The CDR3 has 14 residues. The germline gives CDR1 SGHNT, CDR2 YYREEE (reference sequence). Trimming removed 1 base at V and 4 bases at J, with 8 bases between. CDR3 amino acids: CASSLKGGNEKLFF. The CDR3 DNA is TGTGCCAGCAGCTTGAAAGGGGGTAATGAAAAACTGTTTTTT.

The chain is built from TRBV11-2 and TRBJ2-5; possibly TRBD2 for D (5 bases). The V gene's germline CDR1 is SGHAT and CDR2 FQNNGV. The germline V and J ends were trimmed by 6 bases and 5 bases, with 19 bases remaining between them. This CDR3 has 15 residues. The chain's CDR3 is CASSIRSGQMETQYF. The CDR3 bases are TGTGCCAGCAGTATTAGAAGCGGCCAAATGGAGACCCAGTACTTC.

This clone was picked up a small number of times. The CDR3 coding sequence is TGTGCCATCAGTGAGTCCCCCGGGACAGGCTACACCTTC. Translating it yields CAISESPGTGYTF. The chain couples TRBV10-3 to TRBJ1-2, with D perhaps matching TRBD1 (6 bases). The CDR3 extends over 13 amino acids. CDR1 is ENHRY and CDR2 is SYGVKD in the germline V gene. V gave up 0 bases and J gave up 8 bases, with 10 bases separating them.

The chain links TRBV7-2 to TRBJ1-5, with D unresolved. CDR1 SGHTA and CDR2 FQGNSA come from the germline V gene. The V end lost 1 base, the J end lost 7 bases, and 8 bases lay between the germline ends. The length of the CDR3 is 13 residues. CDR3 protein: CASSLGARQPQHF. Written as DNA, the CDR3 is TGTGCCAGCAGCTTAGGGGCCCGGCAGCCCCAGCATTTT.

This clone has a handful of counts. The V call is TRBV5-1, the J call TRBJ2-3; 12 nucleotides line up with TRBD2. Losses at the gene ends were 7 bases for V and 2 bases for J; bases not matched to a gene: 8. CDR1 and CDR2 (germline): SGHRS, YFSETQ. The CDR3 runs 16 residues. In DNA, the CDR3 is TGCGCCAGCCGCCCCGGACTAGCGGGGACCACAGATACGCAGTATTTT. Its translation: CASRPGLAGTTDTQYF.

This clone was observed a single time. The genes are TRBV6-1 and TRBJ2-6; 9 bases agree with TRBD1. The CDR3 totals 17 residues. After removal of 2 bases from V and 4 bases from J, the junction contained 6 bases not matched to a gene. The germline gives CDR1 MNHNS, CDR2 SASEGT. In DNA, the CDR3 is TGTGCCAGCAGTGAAACACAGGGGGCGCGCGGGGCCAACGTCCTGACTTTC. Its translation: CASSETQGARGANVLTF.

The genes are TRBV7-8 and TRBJ2-2; 14 bases line up with TRBD2. Per the germline V gene, CDR1 is SGHVS and CDR2 is FQNEAQ. The CDR3 totals 16 residues. J gave up 7 bases and V 7 bases, and 8 bases lay outside the gene matches. The CDR3 DNA reads TGTGCCAGCAACTTCGGGACTAGCGGGAGAGTCGGGGAGCTGTTTTTT. This sequence encodes CASNFGTSGRVGELFF.

V and J are TRBV5-5 and TRBJ2-3; a possible D gene is TRBD1 (6 bases). Trimming removed 0 bases at V and 2 bases at J, with 10 bases between. The CDR3 consists of 15 residues. The V gene's germline CDR1 is SGHKS and CDR2 YYEKEE (reference sequence). The CDR3 DNA follows: TGTGCCAGCAGCTTGGGCCAGGGGAACACAGATACGCAGTATTTT. Translating gives CASSLGQGNTDTQYF.

This chain joins TRBV7-2 and TRBJ2-3; D is unclear. V lost 5 bases and J 0 bases, leaving 9 bases between the germline ends. The CDR3 has 14 amino acids. Germline V gene data show CDR1 as SGHTA and CDR2 as FQGNSA. The CDR3 is CASSPLRSTDTQYF. The CDR3 DNA follows: TGTGCCAGCAGCCCCCTGAGGAGCACAGATACGCAGTATTTT.

V gene TRBV28 combines with J gene TRBJ1-5; 8 bases agree with TRBD1. V was pared by 2 bases and J by 3 bases, with 3 bases of the junction left unmatched. The CDR3 sequence is 15 residues long. Germline V gene data show CDR1 as MDHEN and CDR2 as SYDVKM. CDR3: CASSLPDRANQPQHF. The DNA of the CDR3 is TGTGCCAGCAGTTTACCGGACAGGGCCAATCAGCCCCAGCATTTT.

The gene calls are TRBV18 and TRBJ1-5; no firm D call. The CDR3 is 11 amino acids. Trimming took 6 bases from V and 9 from J, leaving 9 bases between them. Germline CDR1 reads KGHSH; CDR2 reads LQKENI. The chain's CDR3 is CASSPRWPQHF. The CDR3 nucleotides are TGTGCCAGCTCCCCGAGATGGCCCCAGCATTTT.

The table lists this clone with a count of one. The chain couples TRBV7-9 to TRBJ1-1, with D possibly TRBD1 on 6 matching bases. Germline V CDR1 and CDR2: SEHNR, FQNEAQ (reference sequence). The CDR3 sequence is 17 residues long. The V end was cut by 1 base, the J end by 4 bases, with 19 bases between. CDR3 loop: CASSLVGKQGLGTEAFF. The CDR3 DNA is TGTGCCAGCAGCTTAGTCGGTAAGCAGGGGTTAGGCACTGAAGCTTTCTTT. Full variable domain (missing parts from reference TRBV7-9 and TRBJ1-1): DTGVSQNPRHKITKRGQNVTFRCDPISEHNRLYWYRQTLGQGPEFLTYFQNEAQLEKSRLLSDRFSAERPKGSFSTLEIQRTEQGDSAMYLCASSLVGKQGLGTEAFFGQGTRLTVV.

The DNA of the CDR3 is TGTGCCAGCAGTTACTCCGACAGATTAATGAACACTGAAGCTTTCTTT. It specifies CASSYSDRLMNTEAFF. The chain is built from TRBV6-5 and TRBJ1-1, with a possible D match to TRBD1 (5 bases). The V and J ends lost 0 bases and 0 bases respectively, with 11 bases between them. Germline V gives CDR1 MNHEY, CDR2 SVGAGI. CDR3 size: 16 residues.

The CDR3 DNA is TGTGCCTGGAGCCCGGGGGGCGGCTACACCTTC. Its translation is CAWSPGGGYTF. The chain joins TRBV30 to TRBJ1-2; maybe TRBD1 (6 bases). The CDR3 totals 11 residues. Germline lookup yields CDR1 GTSNPN and CDR2 SVGIG (reference sequence). V was cut by 3 bases and J by 8 bases, with 10 bases left in between.

V and J are TRBV5-1 and TRBJ2-1, with D possibly being TRBD2 (5 bases). CDR1 and CDR2 from the germline V gene are SGHRS and YFSETQ. The CDR3 is 15 amino acids. With 0 bases removed from V and 1 base from J, the gap between germline ends came to 8 bases. CDR3 bases: TGCGCCAGCAGCTTGGTACCGGGATCCTACAATGAGCAGTTCTTC. Residues: CASSLVPGSYNEQFF.

The chain joins TRBV9 to TRBJ2-5, with 7 bases fitting TRBD1. V lost 3 bases to trimming and J lost 5 bases; unmatched junction nucleotides: 16. In germline, CDR1 is SGDLS, CDR2 YYNGEE. This CDR3 has 17 residues. CDR3 sequence: CASSARLSRGRVETQYF. CDR3 nucleotide sequence: TGTGCCAGCAGCGCCCGGCTGAGTAGGGGGCGCGTGGAGACCCAGTACTTC.

This chain's CDR3 is CSAPHSLLGDTQYF. The CDR3 DNA is TGCAGCGCCCCCCACAGCCTCCTTGGGGATACGCAGTATTTT. The chain combines TRBV29-1 with TRBJ2-3; no reliable D call. Trimming took off 7 bases at V and 6 bases at J, with 20 bases between the two ends. Germline V CDR1 and CDR2: SQVTM, ANQGSEA. The CDR3 has 14 amino acids.

The chain couples TRBV11-2 to TRBJ2-3; 8 positions match TRBD1. Trimming at V came to 0 bases and at J to 5 bases, leaving 7 bases not matched to a gene. This CDR3 region has 16 residues. The germline V gene has CDR1 SGHAT and CDR2 FQNNGV. The CDR3 region has the DNA TGTGCCAGCAGCTTAGAGGACAGGGCGAGTGGAGATACGCAGTATTTT. This gives the protein CASSLEDRASGDTQYF.

This rearrangement joins TRBV2 to TRBJ2-7; perhaps TRBD2 as D (6 bases). Germline V lookup: CDR1 SNHLY, CDR2 FYNNEI. The V and J ends lost 3 bases and 0 bases respectively, with 9 bases between them. The CDR3 loop spans 14 amino acids. This CDR3 is CASSEEGFSYEQYF. CDR3 nucleotide sequence: TGTGCCAGCAGTGAGGAGGGTTTCTCCTACGAGCAGTACTTC.

The chain combines TRBV4-1 with TRBJ2-1; 10 nucleotides agree with TRBD1. Per germline, CDR1 MGHRA and CDR2 YSYEKL. The CDR3 consists of 19 residues. Trimming removed 0 bases from V and 1 base from J; junction bases left unmatched: 9. CDR3 coding DNA: TGCGCCAGCAGCCAAGATGGGGACAGGGGCACTTATTCCTACAATGAGCAGTTCTTC. Its translation: CASSQDGDRGTYSYNEQFF.

The V gene is TRBV18, the J gene TRBJ2-7, with TRBD1 matching 12 bases. Germline V gene lookup returns CDR1 KGHSH and CDR2 LQKENI. The CDR3 extends over 15 amino acids. The junction had 4 bases not matched to a gene; V was cut back by 3 bases and J by 4 bases. The CDR3 nucleotides read TGTGCCAGCTCACCGGGACAGGGGGCATCATACGAGCAGTACTTC. It yields the protein CASSPGQGASYEQYF.

The chain employs TRBV4-1 and TRBJ2-7; 10 bases agree with TRBD1. This CDR3 has 14 residues. Trimming took 5 bases from V and 6 from J; bases not matched to a gene: 7. Germline CDR1 reads MGHRA; CDR2 reads YSYEKL. The CDR3 reads CASSARDRGFEQYF. The CDR3 region has the DNA TGCGCCAGCAGCGCGCGGGACAGGGGTTTCGAGCAGTACTTC.

This chain links TRBV19 with TRBJ1-5, with 7 positions matching TRBD1. V shed 4 bases and J 10 bases; nucleotides not matched to a gene: 10. CDR3 size: 14 residues. The germline V gene has CDR1 LNHDA and CDR2 SQIVND (reference sequence). CDR3 residues: CASSTDRVHSPQHF. The DNA for the CDR3 is TGTGCCAGTAGTACAGACAGGGTTCACTCCCCCCAGCATTTT.

The chain carries TRBV2 and TRBJ2-2; 9 bases are shared with TRBD1. The trim removed 8 bases at V and 3 bases at J, leaving 7 bases unmatched. The CDR3 loop spans 15 amino acids. Germline V gene lookup returns CDR1 SNHLY and CDR2 FYNNEI. CDR3 nucleotides: TGTGCCAGCTCGGGACAGGGAAGTGACACCGGGGAGCTGTTTTTT. Residues: CASSGQGSDTGELFF.

The gene calls are TRBV27 and TRBJ2-3; D possibly corresponds to TRBD2 (5 bases). The germline V and J ends were trimmed by 7 bases and 4 bases, with 18 bases remaining between them. CDR3 length equals 15 residues. Germline V gene lookup returns CDR1 MNHEY and CDR2 SMNVEV (reference sequence). The CDR3 is CASNLGSGWADTQYF. CDR3 sequence (DNA): TGTGCCAGCAACTTAGGAAGCGGATGGGCAGATACGCAGTATTTT.